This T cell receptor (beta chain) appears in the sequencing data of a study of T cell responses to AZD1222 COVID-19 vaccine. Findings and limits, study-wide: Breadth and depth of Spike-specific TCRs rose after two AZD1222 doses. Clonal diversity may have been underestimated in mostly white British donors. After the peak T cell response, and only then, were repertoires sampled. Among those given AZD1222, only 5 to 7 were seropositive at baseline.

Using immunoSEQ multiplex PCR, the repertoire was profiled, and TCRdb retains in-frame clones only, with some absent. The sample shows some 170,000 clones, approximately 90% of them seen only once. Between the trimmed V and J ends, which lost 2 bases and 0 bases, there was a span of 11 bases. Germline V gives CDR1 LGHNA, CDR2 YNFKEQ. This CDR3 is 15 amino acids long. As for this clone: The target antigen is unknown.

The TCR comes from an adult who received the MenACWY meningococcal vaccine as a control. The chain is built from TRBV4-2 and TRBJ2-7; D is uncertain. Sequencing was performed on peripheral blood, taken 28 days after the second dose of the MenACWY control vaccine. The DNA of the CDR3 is TGTGCCAGCAGCCAACCCGACGGTAACTCCTACGAGCAGTACTTC. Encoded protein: CASSQPDGNSYEQYF.